This TCR beta chain was profiled in a study of PD-1 blockade in classical Hodgkin lymphoma. Findings of the study overall: Patients who responded completely had about the same baseline diversity as newly diagnosed patients.

Details on this clone: Its antigen is not known.

Sequencing was performed with immunoSEQ multiplex PCR; in TCRdb, only in-frame clones are kept and a portion is missing. This table holds 150,000 or so clones, around 73% found once. Every patient was affected by relapse after autologous stem cell transplantation, while exposure to brentuximab vedotin was not uniform. V was clipped by 3 bases and J by 7 bases, with 3 bases between them. The CDR3 runs to 11 residues. Germline V CDR1 and CDR2: SGHTA, FQGNSA. This clonotype was obtained from a human donor with classical Hodgkin lymphoma. Sequencing was performed on peripheral blood mononuclear cells (PBMCs), taken before the second cycle of nivolumab. The chain joins TRBV7-2 to TRBJ1-4, with unresolved D. CDR3 nucleotide sequence: TGTGCCAGCAGCTTCGGTGAAAAACTGTTTTTT. Amino acids: CASSFGEKLFF.